This note documents a single T cell receptor beta chain sequence. Its antigen is not known. Then a second PCR, running roughly 6 to 11 cycles, was carried out with a sample-barcoded 5' primer and a J-beta primer mix. In TCRdb, the 5' RACE reads were re-called with MiXCR into one record per CDR3 protein. The table has approximately 580,000 distinct CDR3 sequences, 24% seen once. The data were obtained in a study of blood T cells in healthy people across ages. Overall study findings and caveats: Across the age range, TCR beta diversity per million T cells fell in a roughly linear way.

V was clipped by 0 bases and J by 7 bases; unmatched bases: 11. Germline CDR1 reads SEHNR; CDR2 reads FQNEAQ (reference sequence). CDR3 length: 17 residues. These data also featured in a second study, about T cells of mothers and their children.

This clonotype originated in a boy between 10 and 17 years old in good health. Sequenced: blood. The V and J genes are TRBV7-9 and TRBJ2-7; 11 nucleotides match TRBD1. The chain's CDR3 is CASSLAPRTGGAEEQYF. In DNA form, the CDR3 reads TGTGCCAGCAGCTTAGCCCCTAGGACAGGGGGCGCGGAGGAGCAGTACTTC. The full variable domain, in which reference TRBV7-9 and TRBJ2-7 provide the parts outside the CDR3, is DTGVSQNPRHKITKRGQNVTFRCDPISEHNRLYWYRQTLGQGPEFLTYFQNEAQLEKSRLLSDRFSAERPKGSFSTLEIQRTEQGDSAMYLCASSLAPRTGGAEEQYFGPGTRLTVT.